The present entry profiles one T cell receptor beta chain with its context. The data derive from a study of blood T cell repertoires in COVID-19. CDR1 MNHEY and CDR2 SMNVEV come from the germline V gene (reference sequence). The V gene lost 5 bases and the J gene lost 0 bases, with 5 bases spanning the gap. The CDR3 runs to 13 residues. The repertoire was sequenced with immunoSEQ multiplex PCR; TCRdb's copy has only in-frame clones and lacks some. The sample contains 200,000 to 250,000 clones, over 75% of which appear only once. The clonotype originates from a woman aged 60 to 75 who had recovered from COVID-19. The chain joins TRBV27 to TRBJ2-4; D unresolved. Sample: PBMCs or T cells enriched from blood (not recorded which). The chain's CDR3 is CASSLLAKNIQYF. CDR3 DNA sequence: TGTGCCAGCAGTCTCCTAGCCAAAAACATTCAGTACTTC.